These T cell receptor beta chains were read from a single sample in a study of shared clonotypes between healthy human individuals. Some clones are missing from TCRdb's copy, which holds only in-frame ones; the method was immunoSEQ multiplex PCR. The table includes hundreds of thousands of clones, 80% to 95% detected once. Sequencing input: naive CD8+ T cells sorted from blood. The receptors were sampled from a young man in good health. The CDR3 runs from the conserved cysteine through the conserved F or W. Each record gives: V gene, D gene, clone size, J gene, CDR3 protein, CDR3 DNA. A D gene is named only where the DNA matches it firmly. A row's size may be missing; if present it is once, few, many or a size class.

TRBV19	-	once	TRBJ1-5	CASSYGQGHQPQHF	TGTGCCAGTAGTTATGGGCAGGGGCATCAGCCCCAGCATTTT
TRBV5-4	TRBD1	-	TRBJ2-3	CASSLEGGTGGYGTDTQYF	TGTGCCAGCAGCTTGGAAGGGGGGACAGGGGGCTATGGCACAGATACGCAGTATTTT
TRBV6-1	-	-	TRBJ2-3	CASSYRETDTQYF	TGTGCCAGCAGTTATAGGGAGACAGATACGCAGTATTTT
TRBV27	-	-	TRBJ1-5	CASSPTNQPQHF	TGTGCCAGCAGTCCAACCAATCAGCCCCAGCATTTT
TRBV19	-	-	TRBJ1-4	CASRGRESTNEKLFF	TGTGCCAGTAGGGGCAGGGAATCAACTAATGAAAAACTGTTTTTT
TRBV13	TRBD1	-	TRBJ2-7	CASSLGGTGYHEQYF	TGTGCCAGCAGCTTAGGTGGGACAGGTTATCACGAGCAGTACTTC
TRBV5-1	-	-	TRBJ1-1	CASSFFHTNTEAFF	TGCGCCAGCAGCTTCTTCCATACGAACACTGAAGCTTTCTTT
TRBV6-1	-	-	TRBJ1-2	CASSAGTVYGYTF	TGTGCCAGCAGTGCCGGGACGGTCTATGGCTACACCTTC
TRBV20-1	-	-	TRBJ2-7	CSARENYEQYF	TGCAGTGCTAGGGAAAACTACGAGCAGTACTTC
TRBV4-1	TRBD1	-	TRBJ1-1	CASTRTGDEAFF	TGCGCCAGCACTCGGACAGGGGATGAAGCTTTCTTT
TRBV13	-	-	TRBJ2-7	CASSPADPYEQYF	TGTGCCAGCAGCCCCGCCGACCCCTACGAGCAGTACTTC
TRBV15	-	-	TRBJ2-7	CATSTPNNPYEQYF	TGTGCCACCAGCACACCTAACAACCCCTACGAGCAGTACTTC
TRBV28	-	-	TRBJ1-5	CASSPPWGTGQPQHF	TGTGCCAGCAGTCCCCCCTGGGGGACCGGGCAGCCCCAGCATTTT
TRBV7-3	-	-	TRBJ1-1	CASSLSGGSKTEAFF	TGTGCCAGCAGCTTATCTGGGGGAAGTAAAACTGAAGCTTTCTTT
TRBV5-5	TRBD1	-	TRBJ2-2	CASSLARGGPGELFF	TGTGCCAGCAGCTTAGCCCGAGGGGGCCCCGGGGAGCTGTTTTTT
TRBV27	-	-	TRBJ2-7	CASSLVGSGEQYF	TGTGCCAGCAGTTTAGTCGGGTCTGGGGAGCAGTACTTC
TRBV7-9	TRBD1	-	TRBJ1-2	CASSHLDSRTGPNYGYTF	TGTGCCAGCAGCCACCTAGATTCGCGGACAGGGCCGAACTATGGCTACACCTTC
TRBV7-2	-	-	TRBJ2-3	CASSLGASTYTDTQYF	TGTGCCAGCAGCTTAGGAGCTAGTACCTACACAGATACGCAGTATTTT
TRBV6-1	TRBD1	-	TRBJ1-5	CASSEDGQGFLNQPQHF	TGTGCCAGCAGTGAAGATGGACAGGGGTTCCTTAATCAGCCCCAGCATTTT
TRBV9	-	-	TRBJ1-1	CASSPAFGSSLGEAFF	TGTGCCAGCAGCCCGGCTTTCGGTTCGTCCCTGGGGGAAGCTTTCTTT